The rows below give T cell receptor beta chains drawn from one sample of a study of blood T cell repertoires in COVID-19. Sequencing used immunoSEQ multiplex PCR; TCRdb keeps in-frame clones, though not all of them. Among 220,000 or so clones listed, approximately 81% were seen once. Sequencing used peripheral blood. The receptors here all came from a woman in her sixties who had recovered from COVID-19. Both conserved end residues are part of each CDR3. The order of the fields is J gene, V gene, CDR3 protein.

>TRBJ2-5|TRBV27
CASSLLGDGTKETQYF
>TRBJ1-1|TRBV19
CASSIKGRVHTEAFF
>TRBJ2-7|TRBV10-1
CASSETRGQGSYEQYF
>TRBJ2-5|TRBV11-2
CASSSTSGSETQYF
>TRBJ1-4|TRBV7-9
CASSYPGQGALNEKLFF
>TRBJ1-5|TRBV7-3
CASAQGLNQPQHF
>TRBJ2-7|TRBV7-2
CASSPTGGSYEQYF
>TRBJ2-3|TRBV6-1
CASSERTGTDTQYF
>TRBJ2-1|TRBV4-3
CASSQDIAGFLDEQFF
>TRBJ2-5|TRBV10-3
CAISETPRETQYF
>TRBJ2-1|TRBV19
CASSLRDRAPYNEQFF
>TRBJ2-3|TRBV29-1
CSVSGPWADTQYF
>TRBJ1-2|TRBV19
CASSIPGQTNYGYTF
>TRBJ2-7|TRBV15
CATSRARGFGYEQYF
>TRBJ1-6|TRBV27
CASSSPGTVANSPLHF
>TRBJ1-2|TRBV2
CASNFPGNYGYTF
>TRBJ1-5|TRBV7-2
CASSAGAGNNQPQHF
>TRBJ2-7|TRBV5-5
CASSLQGRHEQYF
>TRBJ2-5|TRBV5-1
CASSLGLAGAEETQYF
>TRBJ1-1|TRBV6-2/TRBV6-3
CASSYAGADTEAFF
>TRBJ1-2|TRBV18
CASSPSGDGYGYTF
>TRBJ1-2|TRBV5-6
CASSQYSRGWHGYTF
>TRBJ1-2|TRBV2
CAIAYPGNYGYTF
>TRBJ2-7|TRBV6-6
CASSYLSWSYEQYF
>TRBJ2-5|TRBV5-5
CASSLAGAQETQYF
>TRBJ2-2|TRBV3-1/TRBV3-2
CASSSRGWSGDTGELFF
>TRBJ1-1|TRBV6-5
CASRYGRGGEAFF
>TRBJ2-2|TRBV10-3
CAIAGQGITGELFF
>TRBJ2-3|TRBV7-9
CASSLVEGGPTDTQYF
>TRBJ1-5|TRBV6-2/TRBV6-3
CASSLREKNQPQHF
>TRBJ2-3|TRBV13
CASSPGDTGTDTQYF
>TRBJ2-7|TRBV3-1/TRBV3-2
CASSQEWQLAYEQYF
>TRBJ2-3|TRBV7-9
CASSHAGYTDTQYF
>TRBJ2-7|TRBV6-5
CASRQGINEQYF
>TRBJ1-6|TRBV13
CASRDRGYNSPLHF
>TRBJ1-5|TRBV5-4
CASSLGGGSHPGPQHF
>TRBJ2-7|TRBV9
CASSVTGTGEYEQYF
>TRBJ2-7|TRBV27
CASSPGTGGLEQYF
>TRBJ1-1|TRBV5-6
CASSLGGMNTEAFF
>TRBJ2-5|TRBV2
CASSRTSGGIKTQYF
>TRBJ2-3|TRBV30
CAWSAGGGSTDTQYF